The 18 T cell receptor beta chains given below trace back to one sample, sequenced in a study of blood T cell repertoires in COVID-19. Repertoires were generated with immunoSEQ multiplex PCR, while TCRdb's copy carries only in-frame clones and drops some. The sample yields roughly 270,000 clones, 85% seen once. The material sequenced was PBMCs or T cells enriched from blood (not recorded which). Receptors were obtained from a woman aged 45-65 years who had recovered from COVID-19.

This chain uses TRBV18 with TRBJ2-5, with D unresolved. V was pared by 3 bases and J by 4 bases, with 9 bases between. Germline-derived CDR1 and CDR2 are KGHSH and LQKENI. There are 13 residues in the CDR3. The CDR3 is CASSPRQGETQYF. The CDR3 DNA sequence: TGTGCCAGCTCACCGAGACAAGGAGAGACCCAGTACTTC. Combining the CDR3 with reference TRBV18 and TRBJ2-5 gives the whole variable domain NAGVMQNPRHLVRRRGQEARLRCSPMKGHSHVYWYRQLPEEGLKFMVYLQKENIIDESGMPKERFSAEFPKEGPSILRIQQVVRGDSAAYFCASSPRQGETQYFGPGTRLLVL.

The chain links TRBV6-6 to TRBJ1-1; possibly TRBD1 for D (5 bases). Per the germline V gene, CDR1 is MNHNY and CDR2 is SVGAGI (reference sequence). The CDR3 has 13 amino acids. V lost 7 bases and J 1 base, leaving 10 bases between the germline ends. CDR3 sequence reads: CASTLTGNTEAFF. The CDR3 DNA sequence: TGTGCCAGCACCCTCACAGGGAACACTGAAGCTTTCTTT.

The chain recombines TRBV6-5 with TRBJ1-2; no firm D call. CDR3 size: 12 residues. The germline CDR1 and CDR2 sequences are MNHEY and SVGAGI. Trimming cost V 6 bases and J 8 bases, with 13 bases left between them. CDR3 DNA: TGTGCCAGCAGCCCCGGTCCCAAGGGCTACACCTTC. It yields the protein CASSPGPKGYTF.

The CDR3, as DNA: TGTGCCAGCAGCACTAGCGGGTTATACAATGAGCAGTTCTTC. Protein sequence: CASSTSGLYNEQFF. The chain has TRBV6-5 and TRBJ2-1, with 9 nucleotides matching TRBD2. The V and J ends lost 6 bases and 4 bases, in that order; junction bases with no gene match: 4. The CDR3 length is 14 residues. Germline-derived CDR1 and CDR2 are MNHEY and SVGAGI.

CDR3 sequence (DNA): TGCGCCAGCAGCTTGTCTCCGACTTTGAACACCGGGGAGCTGTTTTTT. It translates to CASSLSPTLNTGELFF. The chain links TRBV5-1 to TRBJ2-2; D ambiguous. The germline V gene encodes CDR1 SGHRS and CDR2 YFSETQ. The CDR3 is 16 residues long. V lost 1 base to trimming and J lost 1 base, with 11 bases between them.

V usage is TRBV5-1 and J usage is TRBJ2-1, with a weak D call TRBD1 (6 bases). The V end lost 2 bases, the J end lost 0 bases, and 12 bases lay between the germline ends. Germline CDR1 is SGHRS and CDR2 is YFSETQ. The CDR3 length is 16 residues. For the CDR3, the DNA is TGCGCCAGCAGCTTATATCGGGACAACTCCTACAATGAGCAGTTCTTC. Translated, it gives CASSLYRDNSYNEQFF.

The chain joins TRBV29-1 to TRBJ1-1; 9 bases are shared with TRBD1. The CDR3 extends over 13 amino acids. J lost 3 bases, V lost 6 bases, and 5 bases had no gene match. From germline, CDR1 is SQVTM and CDR2 ANQGSEA. The CDR3 is CSVDRGYDTEAFF. The CDR3 DNA is TGCAGCGTCGACAGGGGGTATGACACTGAAGCTTTCTTT.

This clone came up a few times. The rearrangement joins TRBV4-2 to TRBJ2-7; 9 positions match TRBD1. Germline CDR1 reads LGHNA; CDR2 reads YNFKEQ. V lost 3 bases, J lost 2 bases, and 8 bases stayed unmatched. The CDR3 runs 16 residues. The CDR3 reads CASSQVLRQGAYEQYF. Written as DNA, the CDR3 is TGTGCCAGCAGCCAGGTGCTAAGACAGGGGGCCTACGAGCAGTACTTC.

V gene TRBV28 combines with J gene TRBJ1-2, with 8 bases fitting TRBD1. Losses at the gene ends were 4 bases for V and 8 bases for J; bases not matched to a gene: 9. Germline CDR1 reads MDHEN; CDR2 reads SYDVKM. The CDR3 is made up of 14 amino acids. CDR3 DNA: TGTGCCAGCAGTTCACTACAGGGGGGTCAAGGCTACACCTTC. Protein sequence: CASSSLQGGQGYTF.

In nucleotides, the CDR3 is TGCGCCAGCAGCCCTGGGACACCGGGAGGCACTGAAGCTTTCTTT. This translates into CASSPGTPGGTEAFF. The J gene is TRBJ1-1, the V gene TRBV4-3; possibly TRBD1 for D (6 bases). CDR3 length equals 15 residues. In germline, CDR1 is LGHNA, CDR2 YSLEER. Trimming removed 4 bases at V and 4 bases at J, with 16 bases between.

The chain is built from TRBV6-4 and TRBJ1-1; 7 bases are a match to TRBD1. Losses at the gene ends were 6 bases for V and 1 base for J; bases not matched to a gene: 5. Germline V gives CDR1 MRHNA, CDR2 SNTAGT. The CDR3 is 14 residues long. The CDR3 DNA reads TGTGCCAGCAGGAGACAGGGCGAGAACACTGAAGCTTTCTTT. This encodes CASRRQGENTEAFF.

The chain combines TRBV5-4 with TRBJ2-7, with TRBD1 matching 10 bases. The CDR3 is 14 residues long. V was pared by 0 bases and J by 7 bases, with 4 bases of the junction left unmatched. Germline V CDR1 and CDR2: SGHNT, YYREEE (reference sequence). The CDR3: CASSLGQGAQEQYF. In DNA form, the CDR3 reads TGTGCCAGCAGCTTGGGACAGGGGGCTCAGGAGCAGTACTTC.

The V and J genes are TRBV4-1 and TRBJ1-3; a weak D match, TRBD1 (5 bases). The CDR3 runs 19 residues. The V end was cut by 1 base, the J end by 0 bases, with 19 bases between. Germline lookup yields CDR1 MGHRA and CDR2 YSYEKL. The CDR3: CASSQAVGGISPSGNTIYF. CDR3 DNA sequence: TGCGCCAGCAGCCAAGCCGTCGGGGGGATTTCCCCCTCTGGAAACACCATATATTTT.

The rearrangement uses TRBV2 and TRBJ1-2; possibly TRBD1 for D (5 bases). The CDR3 has 17 residues. CDR1 SNHLY and CDR2 FYNNEI come from the germline V gene. Trimming pared 4 bases from V and 1 base from J, leaving 19 bases between. The CDR3 loop reads CASSAARRNRSNYGYTF. CDR3 sequence (DNA): TGTGCCAGCAGTGCAGCGAGGCGTAACAGGAGTAACTATGGCTACACCTTC.

The V call is TRBV19, the J call TRBJ1-1, with a tentative D call TRBD1 (5 bases). CDR1 LNHDA and CDR2 SQIVND come from the germline V gene (reference sequence). The CDR3 has 15 amino acids. V gave up 5 bases and J gave up 2 bases, with 15 bases separating them. The chain's CDR3 is CASSPQTEINTEAFF. The CDR3 DNA reads TGTGCCAGTAGTCCTCAGACAGAAATAAACACTGAAGCTTTCTTT.

V is TRBV30 and J is TRBJ1-6; the D gene is possibly TRBD1 (6 bases). V shed 4 bases and J shed 9 bases, with 16 bases lying between them. The CDR3 is 14 residues long. Germline V gene lookup returns CDR1 GTSNPN and CDR2 SVGIG (reference sequence). CDR3 bases: TGTGCCTGGATAGGTACGGTCAGGGGTTCACCCCTCCACTTT. Encoded protein: CAWIGTVRGSPLHF.

V usage is TRBV23-1 and J usage is TRBJ1-2, with 7 bases lining up with TRBD1. TRBV23-1 is an ORF, with its function uncertain. This CDR3 contains 17 residues. V gave up 7 bases and J gave up 2 bases; unmatched junction bases: 16. CDR3 region: CASTDLPRDRKNYGYTF. In DNA, the CDR3 is TGCGCCAGCACCGATCTACCCCGGGACAGAAAGAACTATGGCTACACCTTC.

This clone appeared once. V is TRBV28 and J is TRBJ1-4; 9 nucleotides match TRBD1. Germline trimming cut 4 bases from V and 7 bases from J; bases unmatched to any gene: 7. Germline V CDR1 and CDR2: MDHEN, SYDVKM. There are 15 residues in the CDR3. CDR3 sequence reads: CASSSPGTGREKLFF. Written as DNA, the CDR3 is TGTGCCAGCAGTTCTCCCGGGACAGGGCGTGAAAAACTGTTTTTT.